This T cell receptor (beta chain) came from a study of cytomegalovirus exposure and HLA in healthy donors. Study details: It was reported in a later analysis that the same platform had been used for the roughly 130 validation repertoires as for the approximately 700 first-cohort repertoires.

A note on this clone: The antigen is unknown.

Measured with immunoSEQ multiplex PCR; TCRdb has only the in-frame clones, and not every one. The top ten hold 2% to 3% of the sample, which has about 250,000 clones, roughly 89% seen once. V lost 1 base and J lost 0, with 11 bases in between. Germline loops: CDR1 WSHSY, CDR2 SAAADI. The CDR3 is 16 residues long. Study results and caveats: As confirmed in vitro, a few CMV-associated chains were specific for CMV antigens.

The sequenced sample was PBMCs. The chain is built from TRBV10-2 and TRBJ2-3; possible D gene TRBD2, 6 bases. This TCR derives from a man younger than 30 in good health and CMV-seronegative. Here the CDR3 reads CASSELLAVSTDTQYF. CDR3 sequence (DNA): TGCGCCAGCAGTGAGTTATTAGCGGTGAGCACAGATACGCAGTATTTT.